Sequencing of this T cell receptor beta chain was carried out in a study of CD8 T cells in ankylosing spondylitis. Study observations and caveats: Within peripheral blood, clones linked to disease were CD8+ and relatively rare.

This clonotype was seen more than once but under ten times. The antigen remains unidentified. Deletions cut 2 bases from V and 8 bases from J, with 17 bases between. CDR1 and CDR2 (germline): SGDLS, YYNGEE. This CDR3 comprises 15 residues. TCRdb ran MiXCR on the 5' RACE reads and lists one entry per CDR3 protein. The sample contains 35,000 to 50,000 distinct CDR3 sequences, under 4.5% of which appear only once. The TCR sequence derives from a female donor with ankylosing spondylitis or in good health (not recorded which). The chain joins TRBV9 to TRBJ2-1; D may be TRBD1 or TRBD2 (5 bases each). The sample consisted of blood, either unsorted or a sorted T cell fraction (not recorded which). CDR3 sequence reads: CASSVGVIRGDEQFF. In DNA form, the CDR3 reads TGTGCCAGCAGCGTGGGGGTAATCAGAGGCGATGAGCAGTTCTTC.